A selection of T cell receptor beta chains follows, all from one sample in a study of cytomegalovirus exposure and HLA in healthy donors. Clones were sequenced by immunoSEQ multiplex PCR, and TCRdb holds only the in-frame ones, with some missing. The sample carries around 180,000 clones, 80% recorded once. Source material: PBMCs. The receptors here all came from a man under 40 in good health and CMV-seropositive. Each CDR3 is given with its conserved first and last residue. Each record gives: D gene, J gene, V gene, clone size, CDR3 protein, CDR3 DNA. D genes are given only for firm matches. Clone size, where shown, is once, few, many, or a class for clones that have expanded.

TRBD1 | TRBJ1-2 | TRBV5-1 | NA | CASSLEGAEYGYTF | TGCGCCAGCAGCTTGGAGGGGGCGGAATATGGCTACACCTTC
NA | TRBJ2-5 | TRBV4-3 | NA | CASSPRDTVQETQYF | TGCGCCAGCAGCCCCCGGGACACCGTTCAAGAGACCCAGTACTTC
TRBD1 | TRBJ1-5 | TRBV25-1 | NA | CASSGAGTGQPQHF | TGTGCCAGCAGTGGAGCGGGGACAGGACAGCCCCAGCATTTT
NA | TRBJ2-5 | TRBV4-1 | NA | CASSVPGTLPETQYF | TGCGCCAGCAGCGTACCCGGGACACTACCAGAGACCCAGTACTTC
NA | TRBJ1-2 | TRBV4-3 | few | CASSQDGRPSAGYTF | TGCGCCAGCAGCCAAGATGGCAGGCCCTCGGCTGGCTACACCTTC
NA | TRBJ1-1 | TRBV29-1 | NA | CSVEARVLNTEAFF | TGCAGCGTTGAAGCCCGGGTCCTGAACACTGAAGCTTTCTTT
TRBD1 | TRBJ1-4 | TRBV7-9 | NA | CASSLRTGVDEKLFF | TGTGCCAGCAGCCTACGGACAGGGGTCGATGAAAAACTGTTTTTT
TRBD1 | TRBJ2-2 | TRBV7-7 | NA | CASSSSSPGQGTGELFF | TGTGCCAGCAGCTCAAGTTCTCCGGGACAGGGGACCGGGGAGCTGTTTTTT
TRBD2 | TRBJ2-3 | TRBV11-2 | NA | CASSYGLADTQYF | TGTGCCAGCAGCTACGGACTAGCAGATACGCAGTATTTT
NA | TRBJ1-6 | TRBV7-8 | NA | CASSLFSGGSSSYNSPLHF | TGTGCCAGCAGCTTATTTTCGGGGGGCTCGAGCTCCTATAATTCACCCCTCCACTTT
TRBD2 | TRBJ2-3 | TRBV5-6 | NA | CASSFPGGGTDTQYF | TGTGCCAGCAGCTTCCCCGGGGGGGGCACAGATACGCAGTATTTT
TRBD1 | TRBJ1-5 | TRBV29-1 | NA | CSVGDRAQPQHF | TGCAGCGTCGGTGACAGGGCTCAGCCCCAGCATTTT
NA | TRBJ1-3 | TRBV19 | NA | CASSIFHSGNTIYF | TGTGCCAGTAGTATTTTTCACTCTGGAAACACCATATATTTT
TRBD1 | TRBJ1-3 | TRBV27 | NA | CASSGGDRGDGNTIYF | TGTGCCAGCTCAGGTGGGGACAGGGGGGATGGAAACACCATATATTTT
NA | TRBJ1-6 | TRBV5-6 | NA | CASSLFAGSPLHF | TGTGCCAGCAGCTTGTTCGCGGGTTCACCCCTCCACTTT
TRBD2 | TRBJ2-3 | TRBV6-4 | NA | CASSEEAGGPTDTQYF | TGTGCCAGCAGTGAGGAAGCGGGAGGGCCGACAGATACGCAGTATTTT
TRBD1 | TRBJ1-2 | TRBV5-1 | NA | CASTRTGGGGGYTF | TGCGCCAGCACCAGGACAGGGGGCGGCGGGGGCTACACCTTC
TRBD2 | TRBJ2-3 | TRBV27 | NA | CASSLGRLAGDTDTQYF | TGTGCCAGCAGTTTAGGGAGACTAGCGGGGGACACAGATACGCAGTATTTT